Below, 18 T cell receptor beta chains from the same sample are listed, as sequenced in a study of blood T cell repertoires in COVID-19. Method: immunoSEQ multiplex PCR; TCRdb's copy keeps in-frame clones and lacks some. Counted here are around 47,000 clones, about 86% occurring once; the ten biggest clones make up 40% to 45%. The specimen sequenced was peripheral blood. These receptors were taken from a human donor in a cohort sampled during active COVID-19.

This CDR3 reads CASSRAGDSYNEQFF. In nucleotides, the CDR3 is TGTGCCAGCAGTCGGGCAGGGGACTCCTACAATGAGCAGTTCTTC. V usage is TRBV6-5 and J usage is TRBJ2-1, with a weak D call TRBD1 (6 bases). From germline, CDR1 is MNHEY and CDR2 SVGAGI. The CDR3 has 15 residues. V was cut by 5 bases and J by 0 bases, with 11 bases left in between.

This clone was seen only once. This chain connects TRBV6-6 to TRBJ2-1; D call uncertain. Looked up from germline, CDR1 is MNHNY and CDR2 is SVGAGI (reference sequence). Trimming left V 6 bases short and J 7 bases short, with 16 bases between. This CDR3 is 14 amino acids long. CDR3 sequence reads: CASSYPEAPNEQFF. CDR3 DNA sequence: TGTGCCAGCAGCTACCCCGAGGCTCCTAATGAGCAGTTCTTC.

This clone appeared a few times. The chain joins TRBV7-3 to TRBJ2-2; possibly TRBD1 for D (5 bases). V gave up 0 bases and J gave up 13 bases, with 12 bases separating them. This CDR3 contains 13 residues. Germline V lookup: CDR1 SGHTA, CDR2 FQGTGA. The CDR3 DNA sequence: TGTGCCAGCAGCTTAACCTTCAGGGATCGGCTGTTTTTT. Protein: CASSLTFRDRLFF.

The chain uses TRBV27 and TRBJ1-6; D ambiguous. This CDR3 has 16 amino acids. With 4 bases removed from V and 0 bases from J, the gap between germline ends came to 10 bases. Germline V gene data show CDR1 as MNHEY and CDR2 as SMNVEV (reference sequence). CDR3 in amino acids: CASSYRWSSYNSPLHF. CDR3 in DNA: TGTGCCAGCAGTTACCGTTGGAGCTCCTATAATTCACCCCTCCACTTT.

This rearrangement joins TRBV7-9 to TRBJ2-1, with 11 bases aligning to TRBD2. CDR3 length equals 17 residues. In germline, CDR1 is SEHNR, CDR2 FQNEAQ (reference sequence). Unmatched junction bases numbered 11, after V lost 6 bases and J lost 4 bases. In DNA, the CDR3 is TGTGCCAGCAGTTCTACCCCGGGACTAGCGGTTTACAATGAGCAGTTCTTC. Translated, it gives CASSSTPGLAVYNEQFF.

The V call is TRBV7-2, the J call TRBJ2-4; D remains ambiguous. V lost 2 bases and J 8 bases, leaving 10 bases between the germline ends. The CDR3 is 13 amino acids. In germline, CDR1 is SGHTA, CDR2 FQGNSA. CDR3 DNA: TGTGCCAGCAGCTTACCGGGTTTAGACATTCAGTACTTC. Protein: CASSLPGLDIQYF.

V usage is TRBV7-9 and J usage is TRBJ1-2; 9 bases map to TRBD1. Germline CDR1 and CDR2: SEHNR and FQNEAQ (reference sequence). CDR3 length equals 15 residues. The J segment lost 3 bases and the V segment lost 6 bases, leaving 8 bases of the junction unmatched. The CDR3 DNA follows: TGTGCCAGCAGAAAAACAGGGGGCAAAGACTATGGCTACACCTTC. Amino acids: CASRKTGGKDYGYTF.

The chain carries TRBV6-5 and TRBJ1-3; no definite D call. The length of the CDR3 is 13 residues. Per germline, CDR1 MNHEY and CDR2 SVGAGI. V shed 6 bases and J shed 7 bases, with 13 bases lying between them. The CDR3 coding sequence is TGTGCCAGCAGCTACCAACTTGGTAACACCATATATTTT. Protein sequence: CASSYQLGNTIYF.

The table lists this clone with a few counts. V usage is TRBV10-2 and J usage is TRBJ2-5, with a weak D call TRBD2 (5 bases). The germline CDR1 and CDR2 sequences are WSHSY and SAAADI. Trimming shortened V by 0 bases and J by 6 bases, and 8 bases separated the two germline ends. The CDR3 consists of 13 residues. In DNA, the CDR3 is TGCGCCAGCAGTGAGTCGGTAGCGCAGACCCAGTACTTC. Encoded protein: CASSESVAQTQYF.

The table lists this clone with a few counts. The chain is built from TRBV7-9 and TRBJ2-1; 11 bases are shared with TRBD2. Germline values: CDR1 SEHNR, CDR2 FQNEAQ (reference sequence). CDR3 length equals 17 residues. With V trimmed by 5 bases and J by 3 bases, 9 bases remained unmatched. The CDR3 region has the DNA TGTGCCAGCAGCCCAAGAATAGCGGGGGGGAGCTACAATGAGCAGTTCTTC. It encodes CASSPRIAGGSYNEQFF.

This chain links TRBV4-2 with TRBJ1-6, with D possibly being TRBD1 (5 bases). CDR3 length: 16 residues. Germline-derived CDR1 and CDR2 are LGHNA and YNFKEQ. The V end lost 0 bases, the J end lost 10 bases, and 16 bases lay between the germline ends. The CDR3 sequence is CASSQEGPGGRSPLHF. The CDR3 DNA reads TGTGCCAGCAGCCAAGAAGGCCCGGGGGGGAGGTCACCCCTCCACTTT.

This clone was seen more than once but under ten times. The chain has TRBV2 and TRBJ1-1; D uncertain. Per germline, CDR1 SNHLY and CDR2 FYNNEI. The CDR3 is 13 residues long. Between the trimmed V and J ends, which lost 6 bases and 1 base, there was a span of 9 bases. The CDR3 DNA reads TGTGCCAGCAGGCGAGAGAAGAACACTGAAGCTTTCTTT. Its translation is CASRREKNTEAFF.

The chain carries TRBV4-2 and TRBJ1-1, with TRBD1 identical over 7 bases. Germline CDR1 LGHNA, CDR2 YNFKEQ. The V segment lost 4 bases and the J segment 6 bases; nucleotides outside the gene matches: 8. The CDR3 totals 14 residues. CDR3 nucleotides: TGTGCCAGCAGCCGGACGGATACAGGGGCTGAAGCTTTCTTT. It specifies CASSRTDTGAEAFF.

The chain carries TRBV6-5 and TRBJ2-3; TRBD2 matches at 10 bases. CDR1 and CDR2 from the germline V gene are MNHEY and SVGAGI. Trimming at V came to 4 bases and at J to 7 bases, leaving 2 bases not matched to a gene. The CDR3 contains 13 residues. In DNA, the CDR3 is TGTGCCAGCAGTTCTAGCGGGGGTCATACGCAGTATTTT. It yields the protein CASSSSGGHTQYF.

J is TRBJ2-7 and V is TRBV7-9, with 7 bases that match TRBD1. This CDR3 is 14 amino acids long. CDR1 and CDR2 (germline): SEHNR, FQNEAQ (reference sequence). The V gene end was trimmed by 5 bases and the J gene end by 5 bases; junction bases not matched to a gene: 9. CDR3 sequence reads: CASSARQGGHEQYF. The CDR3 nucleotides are TGTGCCAGCAGCGCCCGACAGGGTGGCCACGAGCAGTACTTC.

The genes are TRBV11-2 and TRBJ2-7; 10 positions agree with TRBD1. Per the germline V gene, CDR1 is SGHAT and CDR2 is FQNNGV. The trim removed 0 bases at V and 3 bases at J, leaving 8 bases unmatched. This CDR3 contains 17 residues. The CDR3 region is CASSLELGDRGLYEQYV. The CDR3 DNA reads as TGTGCCAGCAGCTTAGAACTGGGGGACAGGGGTCTCTACGAGCAGTACGTC.

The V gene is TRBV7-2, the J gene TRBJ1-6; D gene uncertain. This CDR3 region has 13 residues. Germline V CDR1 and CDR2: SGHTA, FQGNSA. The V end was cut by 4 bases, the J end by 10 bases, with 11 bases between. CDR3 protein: CASSSQALSPLHF. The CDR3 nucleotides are TGTGCCAGCAGCTCCCAGGCGCTCTCACCCCTCCACTTT.

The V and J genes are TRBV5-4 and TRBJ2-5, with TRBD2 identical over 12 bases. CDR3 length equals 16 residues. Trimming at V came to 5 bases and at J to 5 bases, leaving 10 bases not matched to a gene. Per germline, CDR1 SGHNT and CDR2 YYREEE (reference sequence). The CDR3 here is CASRGLAGTTDETQYF. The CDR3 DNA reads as TGTGCCAGCAGAGGACTAGCGGGGACCACGGACGAGACCCAGTACTTC.